Following are 20 T cell receptor beta chains from one sample sequenced in a study of immune cell composition in non-small cell lung cancer. Normal lung sampling was at least 3 cm from the tumour, as distant as possible. Repertoires were generated with immunoSEQ multiplex PCR, while TCRdb's copy carries only in-frame clones and drops some. The sample shows several thousand clones, about four fifths of them seen only once. The sequencing input was non-adjacent lung tissue. The receptor source for this set is a human donor with non-small cell lung cancer.

This chain uses TRBV4-3 with TRBJ1-6; no definite D call. There are 16 residues in the CDR3. Looked up from germline, CDR1 is LGHNA and CDR2 is YSLEER. V lost 4 bases to trimming and J lost 4 bases, with 14 bases between them. The CDR3 loop is CASSPMDGRYNSPLHF. The CDR3 coding sequence is TGCGCCAGCAGCCCTATGGACGGTAGATATAATTCACCCCTCCACTTT.

The chain carries TRBV6-1 and TRBJ1-1, with 7 bases fitting TRBD1. Germline CDR1 is MNHNS and CDR2 is SASEGT. The CDR3 has 14 residues. J was trimmed by 1 base and V by 5 bases; bases with no gene match: 4. CDR3 in amino acids: CASSRTGANTEAFF. The CDR3 region has the DNA TGTGCCAGCAGTAGGACAGGTGCGAACACTGAAGCTTTCTTT.

The genes are TRBV5-8 and TRBJ1-2; 10 bases are shared with TRBD1. This CDR3 spans 16 amino acids. Germline V lookup: CDR1 SGHTS, CDR2 YDEGEE. V trimming: 4 bases; J trimming: 7 bases; junction bases outside the gene matches: 13. The CDR3 is CASSPDRGHVLGGYTF. The DNA of the CDR3 is TGTGCCAGCAGCCCCGACAGGGGGCATGTTCTTGGTGGCTACACCTTC.

The rearrangement uses TRBV5-1 and TRBJ2-3; a possible D gene is TRBD2 (5 bases). The CDR3 covers 16 residues. The V gene lost 2 bases and the J gene lost 0 bases, with 13 bases spanning the gap. Germline V gene sequence: CDR1 SGHRS, CDR2 YFSETQ. The CDR3 sequence is CASSFRASKSTDTQYF. The CDR3 DNA reads as TGCGCCAGCAGCTTCCGTGCTAGCAAGAGCACAGATACGCAGTATTTT.

The chain uses TRBV4-2 and TRBJ1-2; D gene uncertain. The CDR3 has 15 residues. The ends were cut back, 5 bases at V and 2 bases at J, with 15 bases in the middle. Germline values: CDR1 LGHNA, CDR2 YNFKEQ. This CDR3 reads CASSLARRFNYGYTF. CDR3 DNA sequence: TGTGCCAGCAGCTTAGCGCGGAGATTCAACTATGGCTACACCTTC.

This chain links TRBV4-3 with TRBJ1-2; 12 bases are a match to TRBD1. The CDR3 covers 17 residues. V trimming: 0 bases; J trimming: 6 bases; junction bases outside the gene matches: 8. The germline gives CDR1 LGHNA, CDR2 YSLEER. CDR3 region: CASSQEWGQGASNGYTF. Written as DNA, the CDR3 is TGCGCCAGCAGCCAAGAGTGGGGACAGGGGGCGAGCAATGGCTACACCTTC.

The chain has TRBV30 and TRBJ2-7; 7 nucleotides align to TRBD2. The V segment lost 3 bases and the J segment 4 bases; nucleotides outside the gene matches: 3. The CDR3 length is 12 residues. From germline, CDR1 is GTSNPN and CDR2 SVGIG (reference sequence). The CDR3 protein is CAWSPGGYEQYF. For the CDR3, the DNA is TGTGCCTGGAGCCCCGGGGGGTACGAGCAGTACTTC.

The rearrangement joins TRBV2 to TRBJ1-2; 9 nucleotides line up with TRBD1. This CDR3 spans 17 amino acids. The V gene end was trimmed by 0 bases and the J gene end by 4 bases; junction bases not matched to a gene: 9. Per the germline V gene, CDR1 is SNHLY and CDR2 is FYNNEI. The CDR3 reads CASSEAGTGTRGYGYTF. CDR3 coding DNA: TGTGCCAGCAGTGAAGCCGGGACAGGGACGAGGGGCTATGGCTACACCTTC.

V usage is TRBV19 and J usage is TRBJ2-2; 8 positions agree with TRBD1. Per the germline V gene, CDR1 is LNHDA and CDR2 is SQIVND (reference sequence). This CDR3 is 15 amino acids long. J gave up 0 bases and V 10 bases, and 7 bases lay outside the gene matches. The CDR3 here is CATDPGGTNTGELFF. The CDR3 region has the DNA TGTGCCACCGACCCAGGGGGCACGAACACCGGGGAGCTGTTTTTT.

The genes are TRBV4-3 and TRBJ1-4, with no clear D. The CDR3 covers 14 residues. Germline assignment: CDR1 LGHNA and CDR2 YSLEER. V was pared by 0 bases and J by 13 bases, with 15 bases between. CDR3 sequence reads: CASSQDGSSPALFF. The CDR3 nucleotides read TGCGCCAGCAGCCAAGATGGGTCGAGCCCGGCACTGTTTTTT.

The genes are TRBV6-7 and TRBJ2-2; 13 nucleotides agree with TRBD2. Being an ORF, TRBV6-7 has a function that is uncertain. The junction had 9 bases not matched to a gene; V was cut back by 2 bases and J by 0 bases. This CDR3 spans 20 amino acids. The DNA of the CDR3 is TGTGCCAGCAGTTACCCGGGACTAGCGGGGAGTGACACGAACACCGGGGAGCTGTTTTTT. Translating it yields CASSYPGLAGSDTNTGELFF.

This chain links TRBV5-1 with TRBJ1-4; D is perhaps TRBD1 (5 bases). The CDR3 consists of 14 residues. Germline CDR1 is SGHRS and CDR2 is YFSETQ. V was cut by 6 bases and J by 0 bases, with 9 bases left in between. CDR3 region: CASTQGSTNEKLFF. In DNA, the CDR3 is TGCGCCAGCACCCAGGGATCAACTAATGAAAAACTGTTTTTT. The full variable domain, in which reference TRBV5-1 and TRBJ1-4 provide the parts outside the CDR3, is KAGVTQTPRYLIKTRGQQVTLSCSPISGHRSVSWYQQTPGQGLQFLFEYFSETQRNKGNFPGRFSGRQFSNSRSEMNVSTLELGDSALYLCASTQGSTNEKLFFGSGTQLSVL.

The chain has TRBV19 and TRBJ2-3; 8 bases are shared with TRBD1. The CDR3 runs 13 residues. Losses at the gene ends were 4 bases for V and 6 bases for J; bases not matched to a gene: 3. Per germline, CDR1 LNHDA and CDR2 SQIVND (reference sequence). The DNA of the CDR3 is TGTGCCAGTAGTAACGGACAGGGCGATACGCAGTATTTT. It encodes CASSNGQGDTQYF.

The rearrangement links TRBV11-2 to TRBJ1-5; no clear D gene. CDR1 is SGHAT, CDR2 FQNNGV, per germline. This CDR3 is built from 15 residues. V gave up 0 bases and J gave up 5 bases, with 11 bases separating them. Here the CDR3 DNA reads TGTGCCAGCAGCTTAGATTCAAAGGGTTATCAGCCCCAGCATTTT. This gives the protein CASSLDSKGYQPQHF.

The chain recombines TRBV5-4 with TRBJ1-3; TRBD1 might be the D (5 bases). CDR3 length: 14 amino acids. CDR1 is SGHNT and CDR2 is YYREEE in the germline V gene (reference sequence). The ends were cut back, 2 bases at V and 3 bases at J, with 9 bases in the middle. CDR3 nucleotides: TGTGCCAGCAGCTTACGGGGGGTTGGAAACACCATATATTTT. Amino acid sequence: CASSLRGVGNTIYF.

The chain has TRBV6-1 and TRBJ2-7; tentatively, D is TRBD1 or TRBD2 (6 bases each). The CDR3 totals 15 residues. V was pared by 2 bases and J by 3 bases, with 14 bases between. Germline values: CDR1 MNHNS, CDR2 SASEGT. CDR3 protein: CASSESRGVSYEQYF. CDR3 nucleotides: TGTGCCAGCAGTGAATCTAGGGGGGTTAGCTACGAGCAGTACTTC.

This clone has a single count. The CDR3 protein is CSVDDRGGGETQYF. The CDR3 DNA follows: TGCAGCGTAGACGACAGGGGTGGGGGGGAGACCCAGTACTTC. V is TRBV29-1 and J is TRBJ2-5, with 8 bases lining up with TRBD1. V lost 6 bases to trimming and J lost 5 bases; unmatched junction nucleotides: 11. In germline, CDR1 is SQVTM, CDR2 ANQGSEA. The CDR3 contains 14 residues.

The rearrangement joins TRBV6-1 to TRBJ1-1; D might be TRBD1 (5 bases). The CDR3 runs 13 residues. Trimming removed 7 bases at V and 2 bases at J, with 11 bases between. CDR1 is MNHNS and CDR2 is SASEGT in the germline V gene. CDR3 nucleotide sequence: TGTGCCAGCACGGGGGTAATAAACACTGAAGCTTTCTTT. This translates into CASTGVINTEAFF.

The CDR3 DNA sequence: TGTGCCAGCAGCGTGGGACGGATTAACACTGAAGCTTTCTTT. Translated, it gives CASSVGRINTEAFF. The rearrangement joins TRBV28 to TRBJ1-1; D possibly corresponds to TRBD1 (5 bases). Germline CDR1 is MDHEN and CDR2 is SYDVKM. This CDR3 is built from 14 residues. V lost 6 bases and J lost 2, with 13 bases in between.

In its sample, this clone was seen a few times. The chain links TRBV7-2 to TRBJ2-3; D not resolved. Germline loops: CDR1 SGHTA, CDR2 FQGNSA. V was shortened by 0 bases and J by 5 bases, with 18 bases between the two germline ends. The CDR3 length is 17 residues. CDR3 bases: TGTGCCAGCAGCTTAGCGGCAGAGTGGATACAAGGAGATACGCAGTATTTT. Translating gives CASSLAAEWIQGDTQYF. The variable domain in full, completed from reference TRBV7-2 and TRBJ2-3, reads GAGVSQSPSNKVTEKGKDVELRCDPISGHTALYWYRQSLGQGLEFLIYFQGNSAPDKSGLPSDRFSAERTGGSVSTLTIQRTQQEDSAVYLCASSLAAEWIQGDTQYFGPGTRLTVL.